This TCR beta chain was documented in a study of tumor-infiltrating lymphocytes in oesophageal squamous cell carcinoma. This CDR3 is built from 15 residues. V dropped 9 bases and J dropped 1 base, with 15 bases sitting between them. CDR1 and CDR2 (germline): SGHAT, FQNNGV. In TCRdb, the PCR reads were re-called with MiXCR into one record per CDR3 protein. The table includes 7,100 or so distinct CDR3 sequences, around 16% detected once. This clonotype was counted a single time. A single base separates this from a much larger clone, so it may be a read error. The material sequenced was blood. The chain couples TRBV11-2 to TRBJ1-4, with D possibly TRBD1 on 6 matching bases. The receptor's source is a male donor with esophageal squamous cell carcinoma. The CDR3 loop reads CARSPRGGTNEKLFF. CDR3 nucleotide sequence: TGTGCCAGAAGCCCCAGGGGTGGAACTAATGAAAAACTGTTTTTT.